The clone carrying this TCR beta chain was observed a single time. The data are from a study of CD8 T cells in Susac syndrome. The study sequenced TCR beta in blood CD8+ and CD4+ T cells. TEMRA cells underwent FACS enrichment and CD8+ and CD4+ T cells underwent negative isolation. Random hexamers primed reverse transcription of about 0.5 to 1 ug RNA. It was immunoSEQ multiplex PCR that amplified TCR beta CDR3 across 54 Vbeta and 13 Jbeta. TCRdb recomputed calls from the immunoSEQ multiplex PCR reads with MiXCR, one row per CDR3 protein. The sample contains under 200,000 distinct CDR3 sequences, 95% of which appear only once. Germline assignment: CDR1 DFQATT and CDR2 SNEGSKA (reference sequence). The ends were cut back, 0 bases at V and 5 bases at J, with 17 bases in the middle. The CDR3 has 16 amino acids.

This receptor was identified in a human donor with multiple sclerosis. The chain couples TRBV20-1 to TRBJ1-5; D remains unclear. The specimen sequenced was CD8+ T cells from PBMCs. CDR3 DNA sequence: TGCAGTGCTAGAGAGAGAGGGCCGGTACCATATCAGCCCCAGCATTTT. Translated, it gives CSARERGPVPYQPQHF.